This TCR beta chain was identified during a study of blood T cells in healthy people across ages. Combining a sample-barcoded 5' primer with a J-beta primer mix, a second PCR ran for roughly 7 to 12 cycles. Each CDR3 protein is one row after TCRdb ran MiXCR on the 5' RACE reads. The sample has about 1.8 million distinct CDR3 sequences; roughly 50% are singletons. Germline V CDR1 and CDR2: DFQATT, SNEGSKA (reference sequence). V was pared by 6 bases and J by 11 bases, with 20 bases of the junction left unmatched. This CDR3 is 15 amino acids long. Every donor contributed around 10 milliliters of peripheral blood by blood draw.

The TCR comes from a middle-aged woman in good health. The sequenced sample consisted of blood. The rearrangement links TRBV20-1 to TRBJ2-5; 8 positions match TRBD1. In DNA, the CDR3 is TGCAGTGCCCAACTCCTCGGACAGGGTACAAATGAGCAGTACTTC. It is translated as CSAQLLGQGTNEQYF.